The 29 T cell receptor beta chains presented below share a single source sample, sequenced in a study of tumor-infiltrating lymphocytes in primary liver carcinoma. Blood RNA was derived from unsorted whole blood, and germline DNA was extracted too. TCR beta cDNA was made from approximately 540 ng total RNA with a constant-region primer. Investigators got TCR beta libraries out of three nested multiplex PCR rounds, done with slightly modified ARM-PCR. The first two PCR rounds used TRBV1-TRBV30 forward primers with a C-beta reverse primer, 10 cycles each. TCRdb passed the multiplex PCR reads through MiXCR, listing each CDR3 protein once. The data show about 200,000 distinct CDR3 sequences, about two thirds seen once. Sequencing was performed on peripheral blood. The receptors here all came from a woman in her sixties with primary liver carcinoma and hepatitis B virus infection.

This clonotype turned up a few times. This may be a read error: a much more frequent sequence differs by one nucleotide. The chain links TRBV11-3 to TRBJ2-3; 10 bases map to TRBD2. The CDR3 extends over 16 amino acids. Looked up from germline, CDR1 is SGHNT and CDR2 is YENEEA. This chain's CDR3 is CASSFGLAASTGTQYF. CDR3 in DNA: TGTGCCAGCAGCTTTGGACTAGCGGCTAGCACAGGTACGCAGTATTTT.

A remark on this clonotype: A read error may account for a junction end that differs from germline. This chain joins TRBV11-2 and TRBJ2-2; D is perhaps TRBD2 (6 bases). CDR1 is SGHAT and CDR2 is FQNNGV in the germline V gene. This CDR3 has 15 residues. In DNA, the CDR3 is TGTGTCAGCAGCCAGGGAGGACTCTTCACCGGGGAGCTGTTTTTT. It yields the protein CVSSQGGLFTGELFF.

The CDR3 protein is CASGSPPRGNSPLHF. The CDR3 bases are TGTGCCAGCGGTTCTCCACCCCGCGGTAATTCACCCCTCCACTTT. The V gene is TRBV28, the J gene TRBJ1-6; D remains ambiguous. Germline V gene sequence: CDR1 MDHEN, CDR2 SYDVKM. The CDR3 is 15 amino acids. Trimming stripped 8 bases from V and 6 bases from J, with 17 bases between.

As for this clonotype: Likely a read error: the CDR3 ends without its conserved phenylalanine or tryptophan. The chain joins TRBV6-5 to TRBJ2-3; D remains unclear. Germline CDR1 and CDR2: MNHEY and SVGAGI. CDR3 length: 11 amino acids. CDR3 residues: CARSSTGTQYS. The DNA for the CDR3 is TGTGCCAGAAGTTCCACTGGAACGCAGTATTCT.

This clonotype was detected only a few times. This chain uses TRBV28 with TRBJ2-4, with D perhaps being TRBD1 or TRBD2 (7 bases each). This CDR3 is built from 13 residues. Germline lookup yields CDR1 MDHEN and CDR2 SYDVKM. Trimming left V 5 bases short and J 15 bases short, with 20 bases between. The CDR3 bases are TGTGCCAGCAGTCCCCAGGGAGGGGGCCGTATGTACTTC. This codes for CASSPQGGGRMYF.

Worth noting for this clonotype: The CDR3 carries no conserved terminal phenylalanine or tryptophan, so it likely arises from a read error. J is TRBJ2-2 and V is TRBV28, with 8 bases aligning to TRBD1. Trimming cost V 3 bases and J 7 bases; bases outside gene matches: 13. Looked up from germline, CDR1 is MDHEN and CDR2 is SYDVKM. The CDR3 has 17 amino acids. For the CDR3, the DNA is TGTGCCAGCAGTTTCGGCGCGGCAGGGGGCCTCAGCGGGGAGCTGTTTCTT. Translated, it gives CASSFGAAGGLSGELFL.

This clonotype appeared many times. The chain combines TRBV11-2 with TRBJ1-1; 10 bases map to TRBD1. The CDR3 has 15 amino acids. CDR1 and CDR2 (germline): SGHAT, FQNNGV. The J segment lost 8 bases and the V segment lost 1 base, leaving 7 bases of the junction unmatched. The CDR3 DNA is TGTGCCAGCAGCTTAGCTAGGACAGGGGGTCACGAAGCTTTCTTT. It codes for CASSLARTGGHEAFF. The full variable domain, its missing parts supplied by reference TRBV11-2 and TRBJ1-1, is EAGVAQSPRYKIIEKRQSVAFWCNPISGHATLYWYQQILGQGPKLLIQFQNNGVVDDSQLPKDRFSAERLKGVDSTLKIQPAKLEDSAVYLCASSLARTGGHEAFFGQGTRLTVV.

The chain has TRBV5-4 and TRBJ2-5; 7 positions agree with TRBD2. V trimming: 4 bases; J trimming: 4 bases; junction bases outside the gene matches: 16. Per germline, CDR1 SGHNT and CDR2 YYREEE (reference sequence). CDR3 size: 17 residues. The CDR3 DNA sequence: TGTGCCAGCAGCAGGGCCGCTCCACTAGCGAGAAGAGAGACCCAGTACTTC. It specifies CASSRAAPLARRETQYF.

In its sample, this clonotype was seen many times. V is TRBV10-3 and J is TRBJ1-5, with D possibly TRBD1 on 5 matching bases. In germline, CDR1 is ENHRY, CDR2 SYGVKD. Trimming removed 5 bases at V and 3 bases at J, with 8 bases between. CDR3 length equals 13 residues. The CDR3 sequence is CAISSGNNQPQHF. The DNA of the CDR3 is TGTGCCATCAGTTCAGGGAACAATCAGCCCCAGCATTTT.

There are many counts of this clonotype. This rearrangement joins TRBV4-1 to TRBJ2-3; 9 bases are shared with TRBD2. The germline gives CDR1 MGHRA, CDR2 YSYEKL. Trimming cost V 4 bases and J 2 bases; bases outside gene matches: 10. This CDR3 is 17 amino acids long. CDR3 in DNA: TGCGCCAGCAGCCCCAGGGGCCCTAGCGGGAACACAGATACGCAGTATTTT. Amino acid sequence: CASSPRGPSGNTDTQYF.

A note on this clonotype: The junction and the germline gene differ at one end; a read error may be behind it. This chain connects TRBV14 to TRBJ2-1; D is tentatively TRBD1 or TRBD2 (5 bases each). The CDR3 is 16 residues long. Germline CDR1 is SGHDN and CDR2 is FVKESK. CDR3 region: CASSQDLGTAYNVQFF. The CDR3 coding sequence is TGTGCCAGCAGCCAAGATCTGGGGACCGCGTACAATGTGCAGTTCTTC. The full variable domain, completed using reference TRBV14 and TRBJ2-1, is EAGVTQFPSHSVIEKGQTVTLRCDPISGHDNLYWYRRVMGKEIKFLLHFVKESKQDESGMPNNRFLAERTGGTYSTLKVQPAELEDSGVYFCASSQDLGTAYNVQFFGPGTRLTVL.

The chain links TRBV30 to TRBJ2-5; D gene ambiguous. The CDR3 covers 13 residues. CDR1 GTSNPN and CDR2 SVGIG come from the germline V gene (reference sequence). Trimming removed 0 bases at V and 5 bases at J, with 10 bases between. DNA for the CDR3: TGTGCCTGGAGTGTTAGAGGATTGGAGACCCAGTACTTC. It translates to CAWSVRGLETQYF.

Comment on this clonotype: A much larger clone lies a single base off, so this may be a read error. The chain recombines TRBV29-1 with TRBJ1-1, with 11 bases that match TRBD1. J lost 7 bases, V lost 6 bases, and 7 bases had no gene match. The CDR3 has 13 amino acids. CDR1 and CDR2 (germline): SQVTM, ANQGSEA. The chain's CDR3 is CSVGQGAGIEAFF. CDR3 in DNA: TGCAGCGTAGGACAGGGGGCGGGCATTGAAGCTTTCTTT.

The chain carries TRBV6-2 or TRBV6-3 and TRBJ1-1; 7 positions match TRBD1. The junction had 16 bases not matched to a gene; V was cut back by 5 bases and J by 7 bases. CDR3 length: 16 amino acids. Germline V gene lookup returns CDR1 MNHEY and CDR2 SVGEGT. The DNA for the CDR3 is TGTGCCAGCAGTCCTGCGACAGGGTCTTTGGACAGTGAAGCTTTCTTT. Translation gives CASSPATGSLDSEAFF.

The V gene is TRBV5-6, the J gene TRBJ1-1, with D perhaps matching TRBD1 (6 bases). V was trimmed by 0 bases and J by 0 bases, leaving 18 bases between them. Per the germline V gene, CDR1 is SGHDT and CDR2 is YYEEEE. There are 18 residues in the CDR3. As DNA, the CDR3 is TGTGCCAGCAGCTTGGTCCGCCAGGGGAGGAGGCTGAACACTGAAGCTTTCTTT. This sequence encodes CASSLVRQGRRLNTEAFF.

This clonotype was counted between two and nine times. The chain carries TRBV5-1 and TRBJ2-5, with D perhaps matching TRBD1 (6 bases). Germline CDR1 and CDR2: SGHRS and YFSETQ. Between the trimmed V and J ends, which lost 1 base and 1 base, there was a span of 14 bases. The CDR3 has 16 amino acids. CDR3: CASSLNLQGPQETQYF. For the CDR3, the DNA is TGCGCCAGCAGCTTGAACTTACAGGGCCCCCAAGAGACCCAGTACTTC.

Regarding this clonotype: The conserved phenylalanine or tryptophan is not found at the CDR3 terminus, so this likely reflects a read error. The limits of the CDR3 on the DNA are not certain, so only TCRdb's listed CDR3 is given. CDR3 region: CASSLEPGAEHYS. This chain joins TRBV11-2 and TRBJ2-7; TRBD1 is taken as the D call from the table, unchecked against the DNA. From germline, CDR1 is SGHAT and CDR2 FQNNGV. The CDR3 is made up of 13 amino acids, end residues included.

Concerning this clonotype itself: Since the CDR3 does not end with the conserved phenylalanine or tryptophan, this likely comes from a read error. Written as DNA, the CDR3 is TGTGCCAGCAGCTTACCCCAGGGTAGTTTGTCTGAGGCCAACGTCCTGACTTTA. Its protein product is CASSLPQGSLSEANVLTL. The chain carries TRBV11-2 and TRBJ2-6; a possible D gene is TRBD1 (5 bases). This CDR3 region has 18 residues. Germline V CDR1 and CDR2: SGHAT, FQNNGV.

This clonotype was counted at least ten times. The rearrangement links TRBV29-1 to TRBJ2-7; D is possibly TRBD1 or TRBD2 (5 bases each). The CDR3 contains 13 residues. Germline-derived CDR1 and CDR2 are SQVTM and ANQGSEA. V gave up 1 base and J gave up 2 bases, with 9 bases separating them. This CDR3 reads CSVEVRGPYEQYF. CDR3 DNA: TGCAGCGTTGAAGTTCGGGGCCCCTACGAGCAGTACTTC.

The chain links TRBV11-3 to TRBJ1-4, with D possibly TRBD1 on 5 matching bases. The length of the CDR3 is 14 residues. CDR1 and CDR2 from the germline V gene are SGHNT and YENEEA. Trimming took off 7 bases at V and 10 bases at J, with 19 bases between the two ends. CDR3 in DNA: TGTGCCAGCAACCTCGGCACAGCGGGGGGAAAACTGTTTTTT. This sequence encodes CASNLGTAGGKLFF.

A few counts support this clonotype. At one boundary the junction diverges from the germline segment, which might be a read error. The rearrangement links TRBV5-5 to TRBJ2-3, with TRBD2 matching over 7 bases. CDR3 length: 14 residues. Per the germline V gene, CDR1 is SGHKS and CDR2 is YYEKEE (reference sequence). CDR3 bases: TGTGCCAGCAGCTTGGCGGGAGGCACAGAAACGCAGTATTTT. Its protein is CASSLAGGTETQYF.

Of note for this clonotype: One junction end disagrees with the germline gene, perhaps due to a read error. The rearrangement links TRBV11-3 to TRBJ2-6; D is perhaps TRBD1 (5 bases). Germline CDR1 and CDR2: SGHNT and YENEEA. CDR3 length equals 15 residues. The CDR3: CASSRSGSGANVPTF. As DNA, the CDR3 is TGTGCCAGCAGTCGGTCAGGGTCTGGGGCCAACGTCCCGACTTTC. Full variable domain (remainder filled in from reference TRBV11-3 and TRBJ2-6): EAGVVQSPRYKIIEKKQPVAFWCNPISGHNTLYWYLQNLGQGPELLIRYENEEAVDDSQLPKDRFSAERLKGVDSTLKIQPAELGDSAVYLCASSRSGSGANVPTFGAGSRLTVL.

The table lists this clonotype with many counts. This chain connects TRBV7-8 to TRBJ2-5, with 10 bases lining up with TRBD2. The CDR3 is made up of 15 amino acids. CDR1 and CDR2 from the germline V gene are SGHVS and FQNEAQ. Trimming removed 5 bases from V and 4 bases from J; junction bases left unmatched: 7. The CDR3 sequence is CASSPLAGVAETQYF. CDR3 bases: TGTGCCAGCAGCCCTCTAGCGGGAGTGGCAGAGACCCAGTACTTC. Combining the CDR3 with reference TRBV7-8 and TRBJ2-5 gives the whole variable domain GAGVSQSPRYKVAKRGQDVALRCDPISGHVSLFWYQQALGQGPEFLTYFQNEAQLDKSGLPSDRFFAERPEGSVSTLKIQRTQQEDSAVYLCASSPLAGVAETQYFGPGTRLLVL.

A note on this clonotype: Since the CDR3 does not end with the conserved phenylalanine or tryptophan, this likely comes from a read error. V is TRBV4-1 and J is TRBJ1-1; 7 bases are shared with TRBD1. Germline loops: CDR1 MGHRA, CDR2 YSYEKL. The CDR3 length is 15 residues. The CDR3 nucleotides read TGCGCCGGCAGGGGAAGTCAGGGGGAGAACACTGAAGCTTTCCTT. Translation: CAGRGSQGENTEAFL.

This clonotype was seen once. One junction end does not reproduce the germline sequence, and a read error may be involved. V usage is TRBV11-2 and J usage is TRBJ2-3; the D gene is possibly TRBD2 (5 bases). The CDR3 spans 12 residues. CDR1 is SGHAT and CDR2 is FQNNGV in the germline V gene. This CDR3 reads CPSSLRRGIQYF. CDR3 in DNA: TGTCCCAGCAGCCTGCGACGGGGAATACAGTATTTT.

As to this clonotype: Relative to the germline gene, one junction end is altered; a read error may explain this. The chain carries TRBV5-5 and TRBJ2-7, with D unresolved. Germline lookup yields CDR1 SGHKS and CDR2 YYEKEE (reference sequence). CDR3 size: 12 residues. DNA for the CDR3: TGTGCCGGCAGCTTGGGCTCCTACGAGCAGTACTTC. Translating gives CAGSLGSYEQYF.

The chain carries TRBV5-4 and TRBJ2-5; 11 nucleotides line up with TRBD1. Per the germline V gene, CDR1 is SGHNT and CDR2 is YYREEE (reference sequence). With 1 base clipped from V and 3 bases from J, the junction kept 5 bases outside the gene matches. The CDR3 totals 16 residues. CDR3 DNA: TGTGCCAGCAGCTTGATGGGGACAGGGGGGAAAGAGACCCAGTACTTC. Translating gives CASSLMGTGGKETQYF.

About this clonotype itself: This could be a read error, since a much larger clone is one nucleotide away. This chain links TRBV4-1 with TRBJ2-1; D is uncertain. CDR1 MGHRA and CDR2 YSYEKL come from the germline V gene. Trimming took off 1 base at V and 8 bases at J, with 12 bases between the two ends. The CDR3 totals 14 residues. CDR3 DNA: TGCGCCAGCAGCCAAGGCAGGAACGTCCATGAGCAGTTCTTC. Translated: CASSQGRNVHEQFF.

This clonotype was counted once. The junction differs from germline at one of its ends, possibly a read error. J is TRBJ2-7 and V is TRBV11-1, with 7 bases aligning to TRBD1. CDR1 and CDR2 (germline): SGHAT, FQDESV (reference sequence). The CDR3 has 14 residues. CDR3 region: CASSLDRGRDERYF. The DNA of the CDR3 is TGTGCCAGCAGCTTAGACAGGGGACGGGACGAGCGGTACTTC. Full variable domain (remainder filled in from reference TRBV11-1 and TRBJ2-7): EAEVAQSPRYKITEKSQAVAFWCDPISGHATLYWYRQILGQGPELLVQFQDESVVDDSQLPKDRFSAERLKGVDSTLKIQPAELGDSAMYLCASSLDRGRDERYFGPGTRLTVT.